The sequence of this T cell receptor (beta chain) was determined in a study of blood T cell repertoires in COVID-19. Study-wide background: PBMCs, B-cell-depleted T cells, or T cells provided the cDNA or gDNA that made up the material.

Authors' processing steps: Reference gene primer amplification gave nucleated cell count estimates. Profiled with immunoSEQ multiplex PCR; TCRdb holds only in-frame clones, not every one. That table furnishes V, J and clone size, whereas the DNA furnished D and trimming. The sample holds 200,000 to 300,000 clones; 85% are singletons and the top ten take approximately 9.6%. The V segment lost 8 bases and the J segment 0 bases; nucleotides outside the gene matches: 2. The CDR3 has 14 residues. Germline V CDR1 and CDR2: MNHEY, SVGAGI. The participants were between roughly 18 and 100 years old and came from roughly 25 US areas. Participants' reported clinical history set cohort assignment.

Source material: PBMCs or T cells enriched from blood (not recorded which). This sequence was found in a woman between 50 and 59 years old with acute COVID-19. The V call is TRBV6-5, the J call TRBJ2-2; 8 positions agree with TRBD1. The CDR3 region has the DNA TGTGCCAGCGGCAGGGGGCCGAACACCGGGGAGCTGTTTTTT. This translates into CASGRGPNTGELFF.